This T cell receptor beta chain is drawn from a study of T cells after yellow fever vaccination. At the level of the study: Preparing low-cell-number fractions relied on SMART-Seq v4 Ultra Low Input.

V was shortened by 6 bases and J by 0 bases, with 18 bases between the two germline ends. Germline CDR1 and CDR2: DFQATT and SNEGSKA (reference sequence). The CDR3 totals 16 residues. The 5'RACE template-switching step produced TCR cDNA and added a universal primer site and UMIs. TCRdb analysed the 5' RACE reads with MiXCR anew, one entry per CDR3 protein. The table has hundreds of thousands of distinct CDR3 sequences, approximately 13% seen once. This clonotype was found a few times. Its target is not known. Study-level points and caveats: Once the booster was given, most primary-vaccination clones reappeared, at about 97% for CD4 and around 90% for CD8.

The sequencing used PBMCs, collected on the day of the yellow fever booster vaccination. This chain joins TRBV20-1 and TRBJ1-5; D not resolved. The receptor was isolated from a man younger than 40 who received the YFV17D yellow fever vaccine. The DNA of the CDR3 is TGCAGTGCCGTAGGGAGTTCCCCGACTAGCAATCAGCCCCAGCATTTT. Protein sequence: CSAVGSSPTSNQPQHF.